What follows are 28 T cell receptor beta chains derived from one specimen sequenced in a study of breast tumors, draining lymph nodes, adjacent tissues. TCRdb passed the multiplex PCR reads through MiXCR, listing each CDR3 protein once. The data show 200,000 or so distinct CDR3 sequences, around 29% seen once. The lymph nodes were axillary draining lymph nodes from breast cancer patients. Sequenced input: axillary lymph node tissue. These receptors were collected from a female donor with breast cancer. Some clones in this sample may be carry-over from other donors' samples.

There are many counts of this clonotype. The rearrangement uses TRBV7-9 and TRBJ2-3, with D perhaps matching TRBD2 (6 bases). V shed 4 bases and J shed 3 bases, with 17 bases lying between them. This CDR3 contains 16 residues. Germline V gives CDR1 SEHNR, CDR2 FQNEAQ (reference sequence). DNA of the CDR3: TGTGCCAGCAGCTCATACGGCAGGCGGGGAACAGATACGCAGTATTTT. Its protein is CASSSYGRRGTDTQYF.

This chain uses TRBV6-5 with TRBJ2-1; 8 positions agree with TRBD1. The CDR3 contains 14 residues. V dropped 1 base and J dropped 8; count of bases not matched to a gene: 4. Germline CDR1 reads MNHEY; CDR2 reads SVGAGI. The CDR3, as DNA: TGTGCCAGCAGTTACTTTCAGGGGGCATATGAGCAGTTCTTC. Its translation: CASSYFQGAYEQFF.

On this clonotype: In this CDR3 the conserved last residue, phenylalanine or tryptophan, is missing, so a read error is likely. This chain joins TRBV6-4 and TRBJ1-6, with 8 bases lining up with TRBD1. CDR1 is MRHNA, CDR2 SNTAGT, per germline. Losses at the gene ends were 1 base for V and 1 base for J; bases not matched to a gene: 3. The CDR3 is made up of 17 amino acids. The CDR3 region has the DNA TGTGCCAGCAGTGACTTCGGACAGGGATCCTATAATTCACCCCTCCACTAT. This translates into CASSDFGQGSYNSPLHY.

This clonotype was detected only a few times. This may come from a read error, since a much larger clone is one base off. The rearrangement joins TRBV7-2 to TRBJ2-3, with TRBD2 as a possible D gene (6 bases). CDR1 SGHTA and CDR2 FQGNSA come from the germline V gene. The CDR3 is 17 amino acids. The CDR3 reads CASSLAPGGSGTDPQYF. DNA of the CDR3: TGTGCCAGCAGCTTAGCACCCGGAGGTAGCGGCACAGATCCGCAGTATTTT.

Many counts were recorded for this clonotype. V usage is TRBV12-3 or TRBV12-4 and J usage is TRBJ2-3; 7 nucleotides line up with TRBD2. The CDR3 runs 18 residues. After removal of 4 bases from V and 2 bases from J, the junction contained 15 bases not matched to a gene. CDR3 in amino acids: CASSSRLYSGGNTDTQYF. The CDR3 DNA follows: TGTGCCAGCAGTTCCAGACTTTATTCGGGGGGAAACACAGATACGCAGTATTTT.

This clonotype was seen only a few times. The rearrangement joins TRBV6-1 to TRBJ1-3, with D possibly TRBD1 on 6 matching bases. Germline V gene data show CDR1 as MNHNS and CDR2 as SASEGT. V shed 0 bases and J shed 8 bases, with 14 bases lying between them. There are 15 residues in the CDR3. The CDR3 region has the DNA TGTGCCAGCAGTGAAGCGGAGACAGGAGGATACACCATATATTTT. Amino acids: CASSEAETGGYTIYF.

This clonotype appeared a few times. This sequence joins TRBV2 and TRBJ1-1; TRBD1 might be the D (6 bases). Trimming removed 4 bases from V and 2 bases from J, with 14 bases in between. CDR3 length equals 15 residues. Germline CDR1 reads SNHLY; CDR2 reads FYNNEI. The CDR3 bases are TGTGCCAGCAGTGGACAGGCAACGAAAAACACTGAAGCTTTCTTT. Its protein product is CASSGQATKNTEAFF.

This clonotype was found many times. V and J are TRBV7-8 and TRBJ2-7; D call uncertain. V was clipped by 5 bases and J by 1 base, with 18 bases between them. CDR3 length: 16 residues. Per the germline V gene, CDR1 is SGHVS and CDR2 is FQNEAQ. The CDR3 DNA follows: TGTGCCAGCAGCCGAACTCTCGACTCGTGGTCCTACGAGCAGTACTTC. Amino acid sequence: CASSRTLDSWSYEQYF.

The sample holds many counts of this clonotype. The chain has TRBV9 and TRBJ2-3; 10 nucleotides align to TRBD2. Germline loops: CDR1 SGDLS, CDR2 YYNGEE. Trimming at V came to 1 base and at J to 5 bases, leaving 7 bases not matched to a gene. The length of the CDR3 is 16 residues. This CDR3 reads CASSVRAGGPGDTQYF. CDR3 coding DNA: TGTGCCAGCAGCGTAAGAGCGGGGGGGCCGGGAGATACGCAGTATTTT.

This clonotype showed up many times. The chain has TRBV20-1 and TRBJ2-7, with TRBD1 identical over 11 bases. Germline V gene lookup returns CDR1 DFQATT and CDR2 SNEGSKA (reference sequence). The CDR3 spans 14 residues. In DNA, the CDR3 is TGCACTCTACCCTCTCGGACAGGGGGCGACGAGCAGTACTTC. Amino acid sequence: CTLPSRTGGDEQYF.

This clonotype was found a few times. The junction departs from germline at one end; a sequencing error may be responsible. The rearrangement joins TRBV6-1 to TRBJ2-7; D uncertain. The CDR3 is made up of 14 amino acids. From germline, CDR1 is MNHNS and CDR2 SASEGT. The CDR3 protein is CASSQAPGSYEQYF. The CDR3 DNA sequence: TGTGCCAGCAGTCAAGCCCCGGGCTCCTACGAGCAGTACTTC.

The V and J genes are TRBV30 and TRBJ1-1; 9 nucleotides match TRBD1. Germline V lookup: CDR1 GTSNPN, CDR2 SVGIG (reference sequence). With V trimmed by 4 bases and J by 3 bases, 3 bases remained unmatched. The CDR3 runs to 13 residues. This CDR3 reads CAWKGQGYTEAFF. Written as DNA, the CDR3 is TGTGCCTGGAAGGGACAGGGATACACTGAAGCTTTCTTT.

This clonotype was seen repeatedly, ten times or more. This chain uses TRBV19 with TRBJ2-7; 14 nucleotides agree with TRBD2. Germline assignment: CDR1 LNHDA and CDR2 SQIVND (reference sequence). After removal of 3 bases from V and 0 bases from J, the junction contained 7 bases not matched to a gene. There are 18 residues in the CDR3. The CDR3 sequence: CASSIWTSGRPSSYEQYF. The CDR3 DNA reads as TGTGCCAGTAGTATCTGGACTAGCGGGAGGCCCAGCTCCTACGAGCAGTACTTC.

This clonotype has a count of ten or more. The junction departs from the called germline gene at one end, perhaps through a read error. V usage is TRBV19 and J usage is TRBJ2-5; TRBD2 aligns across 8 bases. The CDR3 spans 17 residues. CDR1 and CDR2 (germline): LNHDA, SQIVND (reference sequence). The CDR3 region has the DNA TGTGCCAGTAGTATGGGCCCTCCCGGAGCGGGAGTAGAGACCCAGTCCTTC. Translation gives CASSMGPPGAGVETQSF.

This clonotype was counted only a few times. This chain joins TRBV12-3 or TRBV12-4 and TRBJ2-3; 15 bases are a match to TRBD2. The CDR3 is made up of 18 amino acids. J lost 0 bases, V lost 3 bases, and 4 bases had no gene match. CDR3 in amino acids: CASSFTGTSGRSTDTQYF. The DNA of the CDR3 is TGTGCCAGCAGTTTCACCGGGACTAGCGGGAGGAGCACAGATACGCAGTATTTT.

The gene calls are TRBV2 and TRBJ2-5; 13 positions match TRBD2. Germline values: CDR1 SNHLY, CDR2 FYNNEI. The CDR3 is made up of 16 amino acids. V trimming: 6 bases; J trimming: 4 bases; junction bases outside the gene matches: 8. The CDR3 DNA reads as TGTGCCAGCAGACTTACTAGCGGGAGGGAAGGAGAGACCCAGTACTTC. Its translation: CASRLTSGREGETQYF.

In nucleotides, the CDR3 is TGTGCCAGCAGCCCGGGTGGGGCGGGAGGCTCCAATGAGCAGTATTTT. Translation: CASSPGGAGGSNEQYF. The chain uses TRBV7-2 and TRBJ2-3; 8 nucleotides match TRBD2. With 5 bases clipped from V and 11 bases from J, the junction kept 18 bases outside the gene matches. Germline V CDR1 and CDR2: SGHTA, FQGNSA. This CDR3 spans 16 amino acids.

In this sample, this clonotype turned up many times. The chain is built from TRBV19 and TRBJ1-1; 7 bases map to TRBD1. CDR1 is LNHDA and CDR2 is SQIVND in the germline V gene (reference sequence). The CDR3 runs 10 residues. V was clipped by 8 bases and J by 8 bases; unmatched bases: 2. The CDR3 region is CASEGAEAFF. The DNA for the CDR3 is TGTGCCAGTGAGGGGGCCGAAGCTTTCTTT. The full variable domain, completed using reference TRBV19 and TRBJ1-1, is DGGITQSPKYLFRKEGQNVTLSCEQNLNHDAMYWYRQDPGQGLRLIYYSQIVNDFQKGDIAEGYSVSREKKESFPLTVTSAQKNPTAFYLCASEGAEAFFGQGTRLTVV.

This clonotype was detected only a few times. A much larger clone differs from this one at a single base, so this may be a read error. The chain combines TRBV9 with TRBJ1-3; 10 positions agree with TRBD1. This CDR3 has 17 amino acids. Germline loops: CDR1 SGDLS, CDR2 YYNGEE. This CDR3 is CASSVDFGTGAGTTIYF. The CDR3 region has the DNA TGTGCCAGCAGCGTAGACTTCGGGACAGGGGCTGGAACCACCATATATTTT.

This clonotype was recorded many times. The chain is built from TRBV18 and TRBJ2-3; possibly TRBD2 for D (5 bases). Germline assignment: CDR1 KGHSH and CDR2 LQKENI. V was shortened by 0 bases and J by 6 bases, with 7 bases between the two germline ends. The CDR3 extends over 13 amino acids. The CDR3 region has the DNA TGTGCCAGCTCACCACCGGACTCGGATACGCAGTATTTT. It yields the protein CASSPPDSDTQYF.

The CDR3 loop reads CASSRGLRNSPLHF. The CDR3 bases are TGTGCCAGCAGTCGTGGACTGAGAAATTCACCCCTCCACTTT. V is TRBV6-5 and J is TRBJ1-6, with no clear D. V was pared by 5 bases and J by 7 bases, with 12 bases between. The CDR3 contains 14 residues. The germline CDR1 and CDR2 sequences are MNHEY and SVGAGI.

This clonotype was counted at least ten times. V and J are TRBV4-1 and TRBJ2-7; 8 bases map to TRBD1. From germline, CDR1 is MGHRA and CDR2 YSYEKL. This CDR3 region has 15 residues. Trimming cost V 3 bases and J 0 bases; bases outside gene matches: 4. For the CDR3, the DNA is TGCGCCAGCAGCCAGCGGGACAGGAACTCCTACGAGCAGTACTTC. Translating it yields CASSQRDRNSYEQYF.

As regards this clonotype: A clone one base away is much larger, so this may be a read error. Since the CDR3 does not end with the conserved phenylalanine or tryptophan, this likely comes from a read error. The V gene is TRBV18, the J gene TRBJ1-6; 7 nucleotides line up with TRBD1. Germline CDR1 KGHSH, CDR2 LQKENI. The CDR3 is 14 residues long. V gave up 6 bases and J gave up 6 bases; unmatched junction bases: 5. The CDR3: CASSGTVGNSPLHL. The CDR3, as DNA: TGTGCCAGCTCGGGGACAGTGGGTAATTCACCCCTCCACCTT.

In this sample, this clonotype turned up many times. This may arise from a read error, as a much more abundant clone is one base away. The chain combines TRBV20-1 with TRBJ2-7; 8 nucleotides line up with TRBD1. The CDR3 consists of 11 residues. The V gene's germline CDR1 is DFQATT and CDR2 SNEGSKA (reference sequence). CDR3 nucleotide sequence: TGCAGTGCTCCATCAAGACAGGGGATTTCCTTC. It yields the protein CSAPSRQGISF.

In its sample, this clonotype was seen once. The chain couples TRBV29-1 to TRBJ2-6, with TRBD2 matching over 7 bases. The trim removed 2 bases at V and 1 base at J, leaving 2 bases unmatched. Germline CDR1 reads SQVTM; CDR2 reads ANQGSEA. The CDR3 runs to 15 residues. CDR3 DNA sequence: TGCAGCGTTGAACGGGGAGGGTCTGGGGCCAACGTCCTGACTTTC. Protein: CSVERGGSGANVLTF. Complete variable domain (other parts from reference TRBV29-1 and TRBJ2-6): SAVISQKPSRDICQRGTSLTIQCQVDSQVTMMFWYRQQPGQSLTLIATANQGSEATYESGFVIDKFPISRPNLTFSTLTVSNMSPEDSSIYLCSVERGGSGANVLTFGAGSRLTVL.

The chain joins TRBV6-5 to TRBJ2-7; 7 nucleotides line up with TRBD1. Per germline, CDR1 MNHEY and CDR2 SVGAGI. V shed 6 bases, J shed 2 bases, and the junction held 10 bases outside the gene matches. The CDR3 loop spans 15 amino acids. In DNA, the CDR3 is TGTGCCAGCAGCCCCCAGAGGACAGGAACCTACGAGCAGTACTTC. Amino acid sequence: CASSPQRTGTYEQYF.

This clonotype was found many times. V usage is TRBV20-1 and J usage is TRBJ1-4; D unresolved. The CDR3 runs to 12 residues. Trimming left V 3 bases short and J 8 bases short, with 10 bases between. Germline CDR1 DFQATT, CDR2 SNEGSKA (reference sequence). The CDR3, as DNA: TGCAGTGCTAGGTGGGGTAACGAAAAACTGTTTTTT. Its translation: CSARWGNEKLFF.

CDR3 coding DNA: TGTGCCACCAGCAGAGAGTGGGACGCCTCTGATGAGCAGTATTTT. This encodes CATSREWDASDEQYF. The chain employs TRBV15 and TRBJ2-3; possibly TRBD1 or TRBD2 for D (5 bases each). Per germline, CDR1 LNHNV and CDR2 YYDKDF (reference sequence). V lost 0 bases and J 11 bases, leaving 18 bases between the germline ends. The CDR3 consists of 15 residues.